This T cell receptor (beta chain) originates from a study of T cells after posttransplantation cyclophosphamide. The table came from immunoSEQ multiplex PCR; TCRdb's copy has only in-frame clones and leaves some out. Recorded here are about 2,700 clones, with no singletons, and the ten leading clones hold about 9%. This clone has a count of ten or more. V trimming: 7 bases; J trimming: 2 bases; junction bases outside the gene matches: 11. Germline CDR1 is SGHTS and CDR2 is YDEGEE. The CDR3 contains 15 residues. Busulfan-fludarabine conditioning, marrow transplant, and cyclophosphamide on days +3 and +4 were administered.

Sequences were derived from PBMCs, sampled 32 days after allogeneic stem cell transplant with posttransplant cyclophosphamide. The rearrangement uses TRBV5-8 and TRBJ2-5, with 7 nucleotides matching TRBD2. The clonotype was recovered from a female patient between 50 and 60 years old who received an allogeneic stem cell transplant from a related donor, was CMV-positive, and had no GVHD. Some of these T cells may belong to the graft donor. The CDR3 DNA follows: TGTGCCAGCCGTGAGCGGCTAGCGGCTCAAGAGACCCAGTACTTC. Its translation: CASRERLAAQETQYF.